A single T cell receptor beta chain is shown here with its context. The treatment: oral pan-JAK inhibitor, 5-10 mg twice daily. The sample is drawn from a study of CD8+ T cells in alopecia areata. Looking at the study overall: Scoring treated patients' severity relied on the percentage of scalp area affected.

Germline V gene lookup returns CDR1 SGHAT and CDR2 FQNNGV. The CDR3 has 16 amino acids. V lost 5 bases to trimming and J lost 2 bases; unmatched junction nucleotides: 5. Following RNA extraction, reverse transcription yielded cDNA that acted as the sequencing template. Here immunoSEQ multiplex PCR was the method, and the copy in TCRdb shows in-frame clones only, minus some. This sample carries approximately 65,000 clones, 35% to 55% of them seen once, and the ten largest clones take 20%. The source of this sequence is a human donor with alopecia areata. The starting material was CD8+ T cells sorted from blood, obtained between weeks 36 and 40, from a patient treated with tofacitinib. The V and J genes are TRBV11-2 and TRBJ2-7; TRBD2 matches at 14 bases. The CDR3 reads CASSVGTSGSAYEQYF. CDR3 DNA: TGTGCCAGCAGCGTAGGGACTAGCGGGAGTGCCTACGAGCAGTACTTC.